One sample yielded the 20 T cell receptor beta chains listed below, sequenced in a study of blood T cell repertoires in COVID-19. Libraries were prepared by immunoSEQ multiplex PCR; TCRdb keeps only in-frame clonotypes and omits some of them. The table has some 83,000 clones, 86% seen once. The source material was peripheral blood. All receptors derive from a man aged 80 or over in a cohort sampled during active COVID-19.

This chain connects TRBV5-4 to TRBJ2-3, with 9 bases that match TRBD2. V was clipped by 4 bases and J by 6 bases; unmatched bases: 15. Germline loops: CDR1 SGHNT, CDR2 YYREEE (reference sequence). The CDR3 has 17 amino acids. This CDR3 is CASSQTSGGLYGDTQYF. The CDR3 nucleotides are TGTGCCAGCAGCCAAACAAGCGGGGGGCTCTATGGGGATACGCAGTATTTT.

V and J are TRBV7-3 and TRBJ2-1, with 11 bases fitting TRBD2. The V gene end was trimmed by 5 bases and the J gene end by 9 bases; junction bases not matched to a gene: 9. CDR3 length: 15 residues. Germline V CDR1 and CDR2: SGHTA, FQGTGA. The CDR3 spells CASSPGTSGGGEQFF. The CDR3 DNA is TGTGCCAGCAGCCCCGGAACTAGCGGGGGAGGTGAGCAGTTCTTC.

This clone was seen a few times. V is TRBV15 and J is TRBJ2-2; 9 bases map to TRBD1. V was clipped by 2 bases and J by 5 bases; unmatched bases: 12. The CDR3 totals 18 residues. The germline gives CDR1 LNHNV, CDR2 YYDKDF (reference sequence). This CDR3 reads CATSRPPGGQGGTGELFF. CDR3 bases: TGTGCCACCAGCAGACCGCCAGGGGGACAGGGAGGAACCGGGGAGCTGTTTTTT.

The CDR3 DNA reads TGTGCCACCCTATCCCTTCTGAACACTGAAGCTTTCTTT. The encoded protein is CATLSLLNTEAFF. The rearrangement joins TRBV24-1 to TRBJ1-1; D gene uncertain. This CDR3 spans 13 amino acids. Per germline, CDR1 KGHDR and CDR2 SFDVKD. With 9 bases removed from V and 0 bases from J, the gap between germline ends came to 10 bases.

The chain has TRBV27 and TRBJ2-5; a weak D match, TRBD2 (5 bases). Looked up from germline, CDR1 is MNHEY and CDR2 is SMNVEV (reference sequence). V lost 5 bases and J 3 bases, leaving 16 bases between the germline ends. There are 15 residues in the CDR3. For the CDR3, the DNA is TGTGCCAGCAGTCCTCGTGCGACTAAAGAAGAGACCCAGTACTTC. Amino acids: CASSPRATKEETQYF.

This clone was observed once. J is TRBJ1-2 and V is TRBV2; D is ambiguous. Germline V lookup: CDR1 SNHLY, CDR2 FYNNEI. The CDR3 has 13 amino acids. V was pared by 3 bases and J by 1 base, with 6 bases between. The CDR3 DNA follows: TGTGCCAGCAGTGAGGAGTTTAACTATGGCTACACCTTC. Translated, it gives CASSEEFNYGYTF.

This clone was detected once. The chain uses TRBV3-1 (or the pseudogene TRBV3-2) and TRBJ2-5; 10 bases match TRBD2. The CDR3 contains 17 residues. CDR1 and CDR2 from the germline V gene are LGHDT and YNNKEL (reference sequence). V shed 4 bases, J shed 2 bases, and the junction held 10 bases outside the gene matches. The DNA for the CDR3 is TGTGCCAGCAGCCGTCGCGGGCCTAGCGGGGGACAAGAGACCCAGTACTTC. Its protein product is CASSRRGPSGGQETQYF.

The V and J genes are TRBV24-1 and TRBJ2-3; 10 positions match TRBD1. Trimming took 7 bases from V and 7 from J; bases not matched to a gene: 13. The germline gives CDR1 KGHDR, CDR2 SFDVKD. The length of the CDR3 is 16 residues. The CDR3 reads CATSHNSGQGLNTQYF. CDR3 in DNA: TGTGCCACCAGCCATAATTCGGGACAGGGGCTAAATACGCAGTATTTT.

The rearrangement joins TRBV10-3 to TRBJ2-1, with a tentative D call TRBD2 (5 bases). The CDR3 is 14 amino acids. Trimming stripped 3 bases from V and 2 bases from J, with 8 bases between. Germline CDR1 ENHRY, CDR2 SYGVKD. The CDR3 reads CAISDEGPYNEQFF. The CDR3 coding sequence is TGTGCCATCAGTGACGAGGGTCCCTACAATGAGCAGTTCTTC.

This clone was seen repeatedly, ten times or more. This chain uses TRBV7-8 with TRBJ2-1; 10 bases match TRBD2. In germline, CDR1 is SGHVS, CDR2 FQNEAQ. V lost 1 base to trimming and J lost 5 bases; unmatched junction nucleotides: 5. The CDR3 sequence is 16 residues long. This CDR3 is CASSLERGGEHNEQFF. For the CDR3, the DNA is TGTGCCAGCAGCTTAGAGCGGGGGGGCGAGCACAATGAGCAGTTCTTC.

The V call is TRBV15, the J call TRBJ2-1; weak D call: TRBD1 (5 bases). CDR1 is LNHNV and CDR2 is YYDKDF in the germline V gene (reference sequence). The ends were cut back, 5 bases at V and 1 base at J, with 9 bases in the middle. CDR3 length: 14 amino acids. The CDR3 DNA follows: TGTGCCACCAGCCGGACACGATCCTACAATGAGCAGTTCTTC. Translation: CATSRTRSYNEQFF.

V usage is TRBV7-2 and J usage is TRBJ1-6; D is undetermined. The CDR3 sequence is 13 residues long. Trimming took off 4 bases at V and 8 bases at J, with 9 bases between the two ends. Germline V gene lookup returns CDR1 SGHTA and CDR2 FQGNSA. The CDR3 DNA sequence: TGTGCCAGCAGCTCTAGTCCGGATTCACCCCTCCACTTT. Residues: CASSSSPDSPLHF.

The CDR3 sequence: CASRGVTDTQYF. In DNA, the CDR3 is TGTGCCAGCCGGGGGGTCACAGATACGCAGTATTTT. J is TRBJ2-3 and V is TRBV12-3 or TRBV12-4; 7 bases are a match to TRBD2. The CDR3 has 12 residues. With V trimmed by 8 bases and J by 2 bases, 1 base remained unmatched.

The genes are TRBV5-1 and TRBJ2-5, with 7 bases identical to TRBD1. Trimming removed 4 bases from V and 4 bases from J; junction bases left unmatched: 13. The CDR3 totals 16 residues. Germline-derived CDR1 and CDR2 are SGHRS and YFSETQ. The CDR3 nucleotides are TGCGCCAGCAGCCACGAAAGACAGGGCCCTGGAGAGACCCAGTACTTC. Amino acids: CASSHERQGPGETQYF.

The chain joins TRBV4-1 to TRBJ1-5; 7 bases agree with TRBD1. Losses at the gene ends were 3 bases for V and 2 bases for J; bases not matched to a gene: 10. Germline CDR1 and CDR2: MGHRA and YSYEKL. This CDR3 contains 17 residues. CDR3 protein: CASSQGQLTLGNQPQHF. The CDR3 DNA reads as TGCGCCAGCAGCCAGGGACAGTTGACCTTGGGCAATCAGCCCCAGCATTTT.

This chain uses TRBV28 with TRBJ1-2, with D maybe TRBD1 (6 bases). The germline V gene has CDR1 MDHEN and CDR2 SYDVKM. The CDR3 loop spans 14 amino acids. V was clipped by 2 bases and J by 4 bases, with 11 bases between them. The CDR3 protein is CASSLVGTTYGYTF. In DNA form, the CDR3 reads TGTGCCAGCAGTTTAGTGGGGACAACCTATGGCTACACCTTC.

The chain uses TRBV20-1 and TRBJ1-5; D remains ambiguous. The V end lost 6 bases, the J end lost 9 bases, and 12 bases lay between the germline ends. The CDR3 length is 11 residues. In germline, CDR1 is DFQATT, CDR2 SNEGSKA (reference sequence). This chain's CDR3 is CSAKWEGPQHF. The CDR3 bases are TGCAGTGCCAAGTGGGAGGGGCCCCAGCATTTT.

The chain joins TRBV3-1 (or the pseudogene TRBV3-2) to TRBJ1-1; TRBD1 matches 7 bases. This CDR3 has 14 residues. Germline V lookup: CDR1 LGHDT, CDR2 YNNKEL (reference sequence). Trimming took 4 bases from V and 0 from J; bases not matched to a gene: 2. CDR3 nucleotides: TGTGCCAGCAGCCGACAGGGAGTGAACACTGAAGCTTTCTTT. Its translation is CASSRQGVNTEAFF.

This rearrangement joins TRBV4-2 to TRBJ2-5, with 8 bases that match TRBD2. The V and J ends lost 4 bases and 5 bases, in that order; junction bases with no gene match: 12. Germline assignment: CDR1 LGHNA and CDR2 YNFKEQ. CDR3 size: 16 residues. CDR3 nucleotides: TGTGCCAGCAGCCCACAAAAGGGCCCGGGGGGGGAGACCCAGTACTTC. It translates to CASSPQKGPGGETQYF.

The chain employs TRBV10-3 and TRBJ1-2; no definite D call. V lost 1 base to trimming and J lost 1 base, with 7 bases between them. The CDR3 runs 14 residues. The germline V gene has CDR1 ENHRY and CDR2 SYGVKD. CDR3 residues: CAISELGSNYGYTF. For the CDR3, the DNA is TGTGCCATCAGTGAGTTGGGGAGTAACTATGGCTACACCTTC.